This is a list of T cell receptor beta chains from one sample in a study of T cells in Graves' hyperthyroidism and ophthalmopathy. TCRdb fed the multiplex PCR reads into MiXCR, producing one record per CDR3 protein. This sample has roughly 300,000 distinct CDR3 sequences; 18% occur once, and the top ten carry about half. The sample taken for sequencing was blood. These receptors came from a woman in her fifties or sixties with Graves' hyperthyroidism. Each CDR3 is given with its conserved first and last residue. D genes are given only for firm matches. Size is omitted from some rows. Given values are once, few, many or a class for expanded clones.

J gene | D gene | clone size | V gene | CDR3 DNA | CDR3 protein
TRBJ2-3 | - | - | TRBV11-3 | TGTGCCAGCAGCTCAAGACAGGAAAACACAGATACGCAGTATTTT | CASSSRQENTDTQYF
TRBJ2-1 | TRBD2 | few | TRBV20-1 | TGCAGTGCTAGACGACTAGCGGGAGGACCCCTAAATGAGCAGTTCTTC | CSARRLAGGPLNEQFF
TRBJ1-5 | - | few | TRBV27 | TGTGCCAGCGGGGTTAATCAGCCCCAGCATTTT | CASGVNQPQHF
TRBJ2-7 | - | many | TRBV3-1 | TGTGCCAGCAGCCAATTCTCAGGGAAGGTGGACGAGCAGTACTTC | CASSQFSGKVDEQYF
TRBJ2-2 | TRBD1 | few | TRBV20-1 | TGCAGTGCTCGAGACAGGGGCACCGGGGAGCTGTTTTTT | CSARDRGTGELFF
TRBJ2-3 | - | many | TRBV3-1 | TGTGCCAGCAGCCAAACCATGAGCGCAGATACGCAGTATTTT | CASSQTMSADTQYF
TRBJ1-6 | - | - | TRBV6-1 | TGTGCCTCCTCCCCCAGATTCTCCTATAATTCACCCCTCCACTTT | CASSPRFSYNSPLHF
TRBJ2-1 | - | - | TRBV30 | TGTGCCTGGAGCCGGACGGGGAATGAGCAGTTCTTC | CAWSRTGNEQFF
TRBJ1-1 | - | many | TRBV5-1 | TGCGCCAGCAGCTTTAGGGGGAAGGACACTGAAGCTTTCTTT | CASSFRGKDTEAFF
TRBJ2-5 | - | few | TRBV19 | TGTGCCAGTACTGGATCGTCCCAAGAGACCCAGTACTTC | CASTGSSQETQYF
TRBJ2-1 | - | many | TRBV20-1 | TGCAGTGCCCTCCGGGGGACAGCGTACAATGAGCAGTTCTTC | CSALRGTAYNEQFF
TRBJ2-4 | - | - | TRBV19 | TGTGCCAGTATGAAGGGCGCGGGGGCCAAAAACATTCAGTACTTC | CASMKGAGAKNIQYF
TRBJ1-1 | - | few | TRBV20-1 | TGCAGTGCTAGAGATTCCCCTACTGAAGCTTTCTTT | CSARDSPTEAFF
TRBJ2-5 | - | - | TRBV12-3/TRBV12-4 | TGTGCCGGCAGTCCCCTGGACGGTGAACAAGAGACCCAGTACTTC | CAGSPLDGEQETQYF
TRBJ1-2 | TRBD1 | few | TRBV6-5 | TGTGCCAGCAGTTACCCCAGGACAGGGAGCGGCTACACCTTC | CASSYPRTGSGYTF
TRBJ1-2 | TRBD1 | - | TRBV28 | TGTGCCAGCAGTGGCCCCGACAGGGCCTATGGCTACACCTTC | CASSGPDRAYGYTF
TRBJ2-3 | TRBD2 | many | TRBV20-1 | TGCAGTGCTAGACCTAGCGACGCGACTAGCCCCACAGATACGCAGTATTTT | CSARPSDATSPTDTQYF
TRBJ2-7 | TRBD2 | many | TRBV28 | TGTGCCAGCAGACCAGCGGGAGATTCTATGATTAGCTACGAGCAGTACTTC | CASRPAGDSMISYEQYF
TRBJ2-7 | - | - | TRBV15 | TGTGCCACCAGCAGGGGATACGAGCAGTACTTC | CATSRGYEQYF
TRBJ2-7 | - | many | TRBV20-1 | TGCAGTGCTAGAGATCCCCGCGGTAGCGGTAACGAGCAGTACTTC | CSARDPRGSGNEQYF
TRBJ1-1 | - | many | TRBV30 | TGTGCCTGGGAACGGAAGAACACTGAAGCTTTCTTT | CAWERKNTEAFF
TRBJ1-6 | - | - | TRBV6-1 | TGTGCCAGCAGAACCAGCTCCTATAATTCACCCCTCCACTTT | CASRTSSYNSPLHF
TRBJ2-1 | TRBD1 | - | TRBV5-4 | TGTGCCAGCAGCTCCGTCACCGGGACAGGGGATGAGCAGTTCTTC | CASSSVTGTGDEQFF
TRBJ1-2 | - | few | TRBV9 | TGTGCCAGCAGCGGGGGGACGGATTATGGCTACACCTTC | CASSGGTDYGYTF
TRBJ2-5 | - | many | TRBV2 | TGTGCCAGCAGTGAGGTGGCCCAGGGACGGGAGACCCAGTACTTC | CASSEVAQGRETQYF
TRBJ2-7 | - | few | TRBV20-1 | TGCAGTGCCCACCCCCCTAGCGACTCCTACGAGCAGTACTTC | CSAHPPSDSYEQYF
TRBJ1-3 | TRBD1 | - | TRBV2 | TGTGCCAGCAGGGACCCGGGACAGGGTTCAGGAAACACCATATATTTT | CASRDPGQGSGNTIYF
TRBJ2-3 | - | many | TRBV18 | TGTGCCAGCTCACCACAGGTCGGCGGGGCAGATACGCAGTATTTT | CASSPQVGGADTQYF
TRBJ2-7 | TRBD2 | few | TRBV20-1 | TGCAGTGCTAGGGGAGCGGGACCGGTTTCCTACGAGCAGTACTTC | CSARGAGPVSYEQYF
TRBJ2-1 | - | - | TRBV11-2 | TGTGCCAGCAGCTTAGTTGCCCACGGGGCCTACAATGAGCAGTTCTTC | CASSLVAHGAYNEQFF
TRBJ1-2 | TRBD1 | - | TRBV5-1 | TGCGCCAGCAGCTTCCAGGGGGCAAATAACTATGGCTACACCTTC | CASSFQGANNYGYTF
TRBJ1-3 | - | few | TRBV7-8 | TGTGCCAGCAGCTTCCGGGACGGGGGAGCCGTGTGGGGAAACACCATATATTTT | CASSFRDGGAVWGNTIYF
TRBJ2-3 | - | many | TRBV2 | TGTGCCAGCCACGGGGGCACAGATACGCAGTATTTT | CASHGGTDTQYF
TRBJ2-7 | - | few | TRBV15 | TGTGCCACCAGCAGAGGAGGGGCAGGGACCTACGAGCAGTACTTC | CATSRGGAGTYEQYF
TRBJ2-6 | - | - | TRBV12-3/TRBV12-4 | TGTGCCAGCAGCAGGGTGACTGGGGCCAACGTCCTGACTTTC | CASSRVTGANVLTF
TRBJ2-4 | - | few | TRBV12-3/TRBV12-4 | TGTGCCAGCAGTTTGCGGGCTTCCAAAAACATTCAGTACTTC | CASSLRASKNIQYF
TRBJ1-1 | TRBD1 | - | TRBV5-1 | TGCGCCAGCAGTGAAGGGACAGATACTCCGCCTACTGAAGCTTTCTTT | CASSEGTDTPPTEAFF
TRBJ1-2 | TRBD1 | - | TRBV18 | TGTGCCAGCTCACCGTTTGCTTCGGGACAGGGGGCCCCAAACTATGGCTACACCTTC | CASSPFASGQGAPNYGYTF
TRBJ2-1 | TRBD2 | - | TRBV27 | TGTGCCAGCAGGGTGACTAGCGGAAATTACAATGAGCAGTTCTTC | CASRVTSGNYNEQFF
TRBJ1-1 | - | few | TRBV10-3 | TGTGCCATCAGGGGGTTGGCCACTGAAGCTTTCTTT | CAIRGLATEAFF
TRBJ2-5 | - | many | TRBV11-2 | TGTGCCAGCAGCCAATTAGAGACCCAGTACTTC | CASSQLETQYF